This T cell receptor beta chain was sequenced during a study of cytotoxic CD8 clonotypes in ibrutinib-treated CLL. Study in general: The study included 11 relapsed/refractory and roughly 15 treatment-naive patients; 17 had IGHV unmutated disease. Responses: roughly 25 partial, 2 complete; after median roughly 63 months, around 15 stayed remitted, around 12 progressed.

The sequencing depth, 1 in 200,000 to 1 in 1 million T cells, was the target. Sequencing used immunoSEQ multiplex PCR; TCRdb keeps in-frame clones, though not all of them. This table has some 160,000 clones, more than 65% appearing once. CDR1 is SGHRS, CDR2 YFSETQ, per germline. The CDR3 length is 13 residues. V lost 2 bases and J lost 7, with 11 bases in between. As input for TCR beta libraries, roughly 2.1 micrograms of genomic DNA came from cryopreserved PBMCs. The chain uses TRBV5-1 and TRBJ2-3; no reliable D call. The specimen comprised PBMCs, sampled after 12 months of ibrutinib treatment. The sequence was collected from a human donor with chronic lymphocytic leukemia. CDR3 residues: CASSFGKTYTQYF. As DNA, the CDR3 is TGCGCCAGCAGCTTTGGAAAGACGTATACGCAGTATTTT.